This TCR beta chain was recorded in a study of OX40 agonist ivuxolimab in advanced cancers. Study in general: A mean age of around 60 years, range about 20 to 79, was recorded, and roughly 80% were male.

Patients were ineligible given autoimmune disease history or systemic immunosuppression. Data came from immunoSEQ multiplex PCR; TCRdb stores just in-frame clones and leaves some out. Of 75,000 to 100,000 clones listed, roughly four fifths are singletons. Notes on the study in general: CD8+ T cells (on average) carried more expanded clones than CD4+ T cells.

V shed 2 bases and J shed 1 base, with 12 bases lying between them. Germline CDR1 and CDR2: SGHRS and YFSETQ. CDR3 size: 15 residues. In the case of this clone: Antigen specificity is unknown.

J is TRBJ1-1 and V is TRBV5-1; the D is unclear. The TCR was taken from an adult with an advanced solid tumor such as melanoma, head and neck, liver or kidney cancer. This material consisted of CD4+ or CD8+ T cells sorted from blood, taken in a trial of the OX40 agonist ivuxolimab. The chain's CDR3 is CASSLDPSWNTEAFF. The DNA of the CDR3 is TGCGCCAGCAGCTTAGACCCCTCGTGGAACACTGAAGCTTTCTTT.